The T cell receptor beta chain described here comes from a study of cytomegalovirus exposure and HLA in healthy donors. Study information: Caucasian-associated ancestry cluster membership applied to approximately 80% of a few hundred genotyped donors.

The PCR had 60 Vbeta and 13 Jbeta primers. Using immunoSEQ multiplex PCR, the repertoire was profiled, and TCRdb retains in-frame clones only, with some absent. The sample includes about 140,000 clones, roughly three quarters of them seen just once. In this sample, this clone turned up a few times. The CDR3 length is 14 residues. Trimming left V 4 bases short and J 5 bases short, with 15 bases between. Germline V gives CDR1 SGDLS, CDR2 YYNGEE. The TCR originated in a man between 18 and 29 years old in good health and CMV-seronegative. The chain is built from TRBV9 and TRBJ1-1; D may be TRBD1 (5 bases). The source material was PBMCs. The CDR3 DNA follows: TGTGCCAGCAGCCCCAGCCCAGGGAAAACTGAAGCTTTCTTT. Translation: CASSPSPGKTEAFF.